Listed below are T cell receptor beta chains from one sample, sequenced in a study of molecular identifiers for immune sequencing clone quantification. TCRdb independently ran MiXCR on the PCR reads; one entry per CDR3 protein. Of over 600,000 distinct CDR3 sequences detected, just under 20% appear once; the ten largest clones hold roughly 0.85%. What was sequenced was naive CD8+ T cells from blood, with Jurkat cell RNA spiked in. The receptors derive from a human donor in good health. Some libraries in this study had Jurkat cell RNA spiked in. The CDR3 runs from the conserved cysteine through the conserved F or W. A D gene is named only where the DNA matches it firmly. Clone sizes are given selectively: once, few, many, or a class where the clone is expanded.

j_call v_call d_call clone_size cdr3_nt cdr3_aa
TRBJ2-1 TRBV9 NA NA TGTGCCAGCAGCGTCGCTGACAGCCCCTACAATGAGCAGTTCTTC CASSVADSPYNEQFF
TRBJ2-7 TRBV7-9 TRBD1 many TGTGCCAGCAGCGCTTCGACAGGGGGCATGGACGAGCAGTACTTC CASSASTGGMDEQYF
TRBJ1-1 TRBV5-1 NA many TGCGCCAGCAGCTTGGGGTTTGGACAGAAGAACACTGAAGCTTTCTTT CASSLGFGQKNTEAFF
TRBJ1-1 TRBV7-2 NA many TGTGCCAGCAGCTTAGAGTTAGGGATGGACACTGAAGCTTTCTTT CASSLELGMDTEAFF
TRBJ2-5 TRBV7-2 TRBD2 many TGTGCCAGCAGCTTAGTTCTCCTCGGGACTAGCCTCGAGACCCAGTACTTC CASSLVLLGTSLETQYF
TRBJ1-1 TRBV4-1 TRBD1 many TGCGCCAGCAGCCCGACAGGGCAGAACACTGAAGCTTTCTTT CASSPTGQNTEAFF
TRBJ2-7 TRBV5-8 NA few TGTGCCAGCAGCTGGGGTGGCAGGGACTACGAGCAGTACTTC CASSWGGRDYEQYF
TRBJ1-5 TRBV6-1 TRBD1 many TGTGCCAGCAGTGAAGCGGGACAGGCAGTTTATAGCAATCAGCCCCAGCATTTT CASSEAGQAVYSNQPQHF
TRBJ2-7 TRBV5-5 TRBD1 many TGTGCCAGCAGCTTGGGCCTCAACAGGGGGCACGGGTACGAGCAGTACTTC CASSLGLNRGHGYEQYF
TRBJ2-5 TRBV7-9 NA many TGTGCCAGCAGCTTAAACCAGGGGTTTGTGGAGACCCAGTACTTC CASSLNQGFVETQYF
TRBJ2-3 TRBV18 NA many TGTGCCAGCTCACCACCGGGAGCAACAGATACGCAGTATTTT CASSPPGATDTQYF
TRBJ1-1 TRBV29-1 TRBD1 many TGCAGCGCGGACGGGACAGATAGTAACACTGAAGCTTTCTTT CSADGTDSNTEAFF
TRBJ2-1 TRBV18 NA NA TGTGCCAGCTCACCCATAGGCAATGAGCAGTCCTTC CASSPIGNEQSF
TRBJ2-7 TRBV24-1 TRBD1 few TGTGCCACCAGTGCCCCAGGGGGCGAGCAGTACTTC CATSAPGGEQYF
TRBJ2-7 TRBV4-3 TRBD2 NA TGCGCCAGCAGCCAAGATCTACCTAGCGGGGGCCCCTCCTACGAGCAGTACTTC CASSQDLPSGGPSYEQYF
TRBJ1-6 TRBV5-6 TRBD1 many TGTGCCAGCAGCTCCGGGACAGGGGGCTGGCCCCTCCACTTT CASSSGTGGWPLHF
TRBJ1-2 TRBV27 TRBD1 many TGTGCCAGCAGTGTCAGGGGGCCCAACTATGGCTACACCTTC CASSVRGPNYGYTF
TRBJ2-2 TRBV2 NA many TGTGCCAGCAGTGAGGCGGCGGGCGGGGAGCTGTTTTTT CASSEAAGGELFF
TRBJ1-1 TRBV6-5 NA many TGTGCCAGCAGTTTGGAGTCAGGTTTCCTGAACACTGAAGCTTTCTTT CASSLESGFLNTEAFF
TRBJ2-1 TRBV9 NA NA TGTGCCAGCAGCTTCAGTGACTGGAGCTCCTACAATGAGCAGTTCTTC CASSFSDWSSYNEQFF